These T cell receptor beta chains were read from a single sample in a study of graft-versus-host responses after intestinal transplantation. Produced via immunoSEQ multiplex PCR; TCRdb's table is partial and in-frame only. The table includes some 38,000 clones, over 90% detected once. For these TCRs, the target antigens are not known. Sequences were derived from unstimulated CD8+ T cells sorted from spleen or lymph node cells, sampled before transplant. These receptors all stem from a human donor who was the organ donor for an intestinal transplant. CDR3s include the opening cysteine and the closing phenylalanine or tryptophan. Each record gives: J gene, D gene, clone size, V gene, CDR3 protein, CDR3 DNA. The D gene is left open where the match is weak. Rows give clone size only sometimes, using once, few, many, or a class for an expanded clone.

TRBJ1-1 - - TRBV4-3 CASSQDAAGYTEAFF TGCGCCAGCAGCCAAGATGCCGCCGGGTACACTGAAGCTTTCTTT
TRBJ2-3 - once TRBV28 CASSLLSTDTQYF TGTGCCAGCAGTTTACTGAGTACAGATACGCAGTATTTT
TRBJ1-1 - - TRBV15 CATSSPLRGLNTEAFF TGTGCCACCAGCAGCCCTTTGCGGGGATTGAACACTGAAGCTTTCTTT
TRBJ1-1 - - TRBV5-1 CASSLAEPNTEAFF TGCGCCAGCAGCTTAGCAGAACCGAACACTGAAGCTTTCTTT
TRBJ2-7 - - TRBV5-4 CASSLASGYEQYF TGTGCCAGCAGCTTGGCGAGTGGCTACGAGCAGTACTTC
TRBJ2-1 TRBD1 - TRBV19 CASSVRDRVFDEQFF TGTGCCAGTAGCGTCCGGGACAGGGTTTTCGATGAGCAGTTCTTC
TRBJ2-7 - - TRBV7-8 CASSLGGLSEQYF TGTGCCAGCAGCTTAGGGGGATTGTCCGAGCAGTACTTC
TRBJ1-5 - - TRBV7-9 CASSLADSPEPQHF TGTGCCAGCAGCTTAGCGGACAGCCCTGAGCCCCAGCATTTT
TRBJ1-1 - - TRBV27 CASSLAANTEAFF TGTGCCAGCAGTTTAGCAGCGAACACTGAAGCTTTCTTT
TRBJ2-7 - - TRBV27 CASRWGTGLYEQYF TGTGCCAGCAGATGGGGGACGGGTTTGTACGAGCAGTACTTC
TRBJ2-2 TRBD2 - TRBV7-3 CASSLMGLAGGPYVGGELFF TGTGCCAGCAGCTTAATGGGACTAGCGGGAGGCCCCTATGTGGGCGGGGAGCTGTTTTTT
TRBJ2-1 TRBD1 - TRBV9 CASSVRQGTGTLNDNEQFF TGTGCCAGCAGCGTAAGACAGGGGACGGGGACCCTAAACGACAATGAGCAGTTCTTC
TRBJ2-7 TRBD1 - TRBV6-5 CASISAGGGYEQYF TGTGCCAGCATTTCGGCAGGGGGCGGCTACGAGCAGTACTTC
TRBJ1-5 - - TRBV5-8 CASSLGGGQGGWQPQHF TGTGCCAGCAGCTTAGGAGGTGGGCAGGGAGGGTGGCAGCCCCAGCATTTT
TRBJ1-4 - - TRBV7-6 CASSRRQGVNEKLFF TGTGCCAGCAGCAGACGACAAGGGGTGAATGAAAAACTGTTTTTT
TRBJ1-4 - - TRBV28 CASSNREGGEKLFF TGTGCCAGCAGTAACAGGGAGGGAGGTGAAAAACTGTTTTTT
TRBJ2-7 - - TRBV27 CASSPGDSYEQYF TGTGCCAGCAGTCCCGGCGACTCCTACGAGCAGTACTTC
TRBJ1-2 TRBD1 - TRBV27 CASSLSDRVGYTF TGTGCCAGCAGTTTATCCGACAGGGTTGGCTACACCTTC
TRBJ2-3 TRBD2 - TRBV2 CASSEGTSGTDTQYF TGTGCCAGCAGTGAAGGGACTAGCGGCACAGATACGCAGTATTTT
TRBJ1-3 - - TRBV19 CASSMALSGNTIYF TGTGCCAGTAGTATGGCCCTCTCTGGAAACACCATATATTTT
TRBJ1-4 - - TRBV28 CASSLGGGDYEKLFF TGTGCCAGCAGTTTGGGCGGGGGGGATTATGAAAAACTGTTTTTT
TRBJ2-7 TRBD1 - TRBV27 CASSLGARGGLWDEQYF TGTGCCAGCAGTTTGGGGGCACGAGGGGGCCTTTGGGACGAGCAGTACTTC
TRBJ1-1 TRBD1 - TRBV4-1 CASSPLTGGLTEAFF TGCGCCAGCAGCCCTTTGACAGGGGGTTTGACTGAAGCTTTCTTT
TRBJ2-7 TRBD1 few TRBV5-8 CASSPTGSYEQYF TGTGCCAGCAGCCCGACAGGGTCCTACGAGCAGTACTTC